Listed here are 21 T cell receptor beta chains from one sample, sequenced in a study of cytomegalovirus exposure and HLA in healthy donors. 13 Jbeta primers and 60 Vbeta primers were used for the PCR. Some clones are missing from TCRdb's copy, which holds only in-frame ones; the method was immunoSEQ multiplex PCR. This table holds fewer than 250,000 clones, just under 75% found once. The sequencing sample was made of PBMCs. Every receptor here comes from a man aged 25 to 40 in good health and CMV-seropositive.

V gene TRBV6-5 combines with J gene TRBJ1-5; TRBD1 matches 7 bases. The length of the CDR3 is 13 residues. Germline V CDR1 and CDR2: MNHEY, SVGAGI. The junction had 6 bases not matched to a gene; V was cut back by 7 bases and J by 6 bases. The CDR3 nucleotides are TGTGCCAGCAAAGGGGGCCGGGGTCAGCCCCAGCATTTT. Residues: CASKGGRGQPQHF.

The genes are TRBV10-3 and TRBJ2-5; D is possibly TRBD2 (6 bases). The V and J ends lost 2 bases and 3 bases respectively, with 13 bases between them. There are 15 residues in the CDR3. Germline V lookup: CDR1 ENHRY, CDR2 SYGVKD. This CDR3 is CAISEMDGGKETQYF. Written as DNA, the CDR3 is TGTGCCATCAGTGAGATGGATGGGGGGAAAGAGACCCAGTACTTC.

This chain uses TRBV5-1 with TRBJ2-5; 9 nucleotides align to TRBD1. The germline V gene has CDR1 SGHRS and CDR2 YFSETQ. J gave up 5 bases and V 6 bases, and 8 bases lay outside the gene matches. The CDR3 loop spans 14 amino acids. CDR3 loop: CASNLDRGPETQYF. The DNA of the CDR3 is TGCGCCAGCAACCTGGACAGGGGCCCCGAGACCCAGTACTTC.

The V gene is TRBV27, the J gene TRBJ1-5; TRBD1 is a possible D gene (5 bases). Germline V gene sequence: CDR1 MNHEY, CDR2 SMNVEV (reference sequence). The CDR3 totals 18 residues. The V gene lost 5 bases and the J gene lost 0 bases, with 20 bases spanning the gap. This CDR3 reads CASSGTKDTTYSNQPQHF. The CDR3 nucleotides read TGTGCCAGCAGTGGTACGAAGGACACCACCTATAGCAATCAGCCCCAGCATTTT.

This clone has just a few counts. DNA for the CDR3: TGTGCCAGCAGCCCAACGGCGGGAAGCCAAGAGACCCAGTACTTC. Amino acid sequence: CASSPTAGSQETQYF. The chain has TRBV7-3 and TRBJ2-5, with a tentative D call TRBD2 (6 bases). Germline V gene lookup returns CDR1 SGHTA and CDR2 FQGTGA. V shed 5 bases and J shed 1 base, with 14 bases lying between them. The CDR3 totals 15 residues.

This clone appeared a few times. This chain connects TRBV4-1 to TRBJ1-2; unclear D gene. The CDR3 runs to 15 residues. Germline CDR1 and CDR2: MGHRA and YSYEKL. V lost 4 bases and J 5 bases, leaving 17 bases between the germline ends. The CDR3 coding sequence is TGCGCCAGCAGCCCTCAAGAGGGAGGTTCTTATGGCTACACCTTC. Translation: CASSPQEGGSYGYTF.

This chain connects TRBV7-2 to TRBJ2-3, with a possible D match to TRBD2 (6 bases). Germline V gene lookup returns CDR1 SGHTA and CDR2 FQGNSA. This CDR3 is 16 amino acids long. V lost 1 base and J 4 bases, leaving 15 bases between the germline ends. The CDR3 DNA follows: TGTGCCAGCAGCTTAGTGGGCGGGGACGTCGCAGATACGCAGTATTTT. Encoded protein: CASSLVGGDVADTQYF.

The rearrangement uses TRBV28 and TRBJ2-7; the match to TRBD2 covers 7 bases. CDR1 is MDHEN and CDR2 is SYDVKM in the germline V gene. There are 15 residues in the CDR3. The J segment lost 0 bases and the V segment lost 7 bases, leaving 9 bases of the junction unmatched. The CDR3, as DNA: TGTGCCAGCACCCGGGGAGGGTCAAGCTCCTACGAGCAGTACTTC. Translation gives CASTRGGSSSYEQYF. Full variable domain (missing parts from reference TRBV28 and TRBJ2-7): DVKVTQSSRYLVKRTGEKVFLECVQDMDHENMFWYRQDPGLGLRLIYFSYDVKMKEKGDIPEGYSVSREKKERFSLILESASTNQTSMYLCASTRGGSSSYEQYFGPGTRLTVT.

The chain has TRBV5-1 and TRBJ2-7; 10 bases fit TRBD1. CDR1 and CDR2 from the germline V gene are SGHRS and YFSETQ. J lost 6 bases, V lost 0 bases, and 6 bases had no gene match. The CDR3 contains 15 residues. CDR3 sequence reads: CASSLDPGQGREQYF. DNA of the CDR3: TGCGCCAGCAGCTTGGATCCGGGACAGGGGCGCGAGCAGTACTTC.

The chain is built from TRBV7-3 and TRBJ1-2, with TRBD1 identical over 8 bases. Per germline, CDR1 SGHTA and CDR2 FQGTGA. The CDR3 is made up of 16 amino acids. Germline trimming cut 1 base from V and 6 bases from J; bases unmatched to any gene: 10. The CDR3, as DNA: TGTGCCAGCAGCTTAATACCCGGACAGGGCCGCCATGGCTACACCTTC. Amino acid sequence: CASSLIPGQGRHGYTF.

The genes are TRBV6-4 and TRBJ2-6; 7 bases fit TRBD2. V lost 4 bases to trimming and J lost 5 bases; unmatched junction nucleotides: 8. The CDR3 is 16 amino acids. The germline V gene has CDR1 MRHNA and CDR2 SNTAGT. The CDR3 reads CASSARGGAWANVLTF. The CDR3 DNA reads as TGTGCCAGCAGTGCCCGGGGAGGGGCCTGGGCCAACGTCCTGACTTTC.

The genes are TRBV11-1 and TRBJ2-1; D is perhaps TRBD2 (6 bases). This CDR3 region has 15 residues. V was trimmed by 5 bases and J by 3 bases, leaving 14 bases between them. Germline assignment: CDR1 SGHAT and CDR2 FQDESV (reference sequence). The DNA of the CDR3 is TGTGCCAGCAGCCCGAGGAGGGCCAGCTACAATGAGCAGTTCTTC. As protein: CASSPRRASYNEQFF.

The V gene is TRBV5-3, the J gene TRBJ1-1; no clear D gene. TRBV5-3 is given ORF status, its function remaining uncertain. The germline V and J ends were trimmed by 0 bases and 0 bases, with 6 bases remaining between them. CDR3 length: 14 amino acids. The CDR3 region has the DNA TGTGCCAGAAGCTTGGGGCGGATGAACACTGAAGCTTTCTTT. Encoded protein: CARSLGRMNTEAFF.

This rearrangement joins TRBV4-2 to TRBJ2-1; D is unclear. Looked up from germline, CDR1 is LGHNA and CDR2 is YNFKEQ. V was clipped by 0 bases and J by 0 bases, with 12 bases between them. This CDR3 spans 17 amino acids. CDR3 coding DNA: TGTGCCAGCAGCCAAGAGCCCCACCCGAGCTCCTACAATGAGCAGTTCTTC. The encoded protein is CASSQEPHPSSYNEQFF.

This chain links TRBV2 with TRBJ2-7; D uncertain. This CDR3 region has 12 residues. V was cut by 2 bases and J by 1 base, with 3 bases left in between. CDR1 is SNHLY and CDR2 is FYNNEI in the germline V gene. CDR3 nucleotides: TGTGCCAGCAGTGAACAGTCCTACGAGCAGTACTTC. This gives the protein CASSEQSYEQYF. The variable domain in full, with the rest retrieved from reference TRBV2 and TRBJ2-7, is EPEVTQTPSHQVTQMGQEVILRCVPISNHLYFYWYRQILGQKVEFLVSFYNNEISEKSEIFDDQFSVERPDGSNFTLKIRSTKLEDSAMYFCASSEQSYEQYFGPGTRLTVT.

V is TRBV5-5 and J is TRBJ2-7; maybe TRBD2 (5 bases). The CDR3 is 14 amino acids. With 0 bases removed from V and 4 bases from J, the gap between germline ends came to 11 bases. Germline V gene data show CDR1 as SGHKS and CDR2 as YYEKEE (reference sequence). The CDR3 here is CASSLERLRYEQYF. CDR3 DNA: TGTGCCAGCAGCTTGGAGCGGCTCAGATACGAGCAGTACTTC. Looking up the rest from reference TRBV5-5 and TRBJ2-7 gives the full variable domain: DAGVTQSPTHLIKTRGQQVTLRCSPISGHKSVSWYQQVLGQGPQFIFQYYEKEERGRGNFPDRFSARQFPNYSSELNVNALLLGDSALYLCASSLERLRYEQYFGPGTRLTVT.

The chain has TRBV7-2 and TRBJ2-1; a possible D gene is TRBD1 (5 bases). CDR1 SGHTA and CDR2 FQGNSA come from the germline V gene. The V gene lost 8 bases and the J gene lost 0 bases, with 11 bases spanning the gap. The CDR3 length is 14 residues. In nucleotides, the CDR3 is TGTGCCAGCTCCGAACAGGTCTCCTACAATGAGCAGTTCTTC. Protein: CASSEQVSYNEQFF.

This chain links TRBV11-2 with TRBJ1-5; possibly TRBD1 for D (6 bases). The CDR3 length is 15 residues. Looked up from germline, CDR1 is SGHAT and CDR2 is FQNNGV. The germline V and J ends were trimmed by 5 bases and 3 bases, with 14 bases remaining between them. CDR3 amino acids: CASSQEGHFNQPQHF. The CDR3 coding sequence is TGTGCCAGCAGCCAAGAGGGACACTTCAATCAGCCCCAGCATTTT. Looking up the rest from reference TRBV11-2 and TRBJ1-5 gives the full variable domain: EAGVAQSPRYKIIEKRQSVAFWCNPISGHATLYWYQQILGQGPKLLIQFQNNGVVDDSQLPKDRFSAERLKGVDSTLKIQPAKLEDSAVYLCASSQEGHFNQPQHFGDGTRLSIL.

The rearrangement joins TRBV9 to TRBJ1-4, with 9 bases fitting TRBD1. V trimming: 3 bases; J trimming: 8 bases; junction bases outside the gene matches: 11. This CDR3 is 16 amino acids long. Germline V gene sequence: CDR1 SGDLS, CDR2 YYNGEE. CDR3 DNA: TGTGCCAGCAGCGAGGGACAGGGATCCTTCGCGGAAAAACTGTTTTTT. Protein sequence: CASSEGQGSFAEKLFF.

The chain has TRBV27 and TRBJ2-3, with D uncertain. Germline V gene lookup returns CDR1 MNHEY and CDR2 SMNVEV (reference sequence). V was cut by 2 bases and J by 4 bases, with 10 bases left in between. CDR3 length equals 14 residues. Here the CDR3 reads CASSLVSTPDTQYF. CDR3 DNA sequence: TGTGCCAGCAGTTTAGTCTCTACCCCAGATACGCAGTATTTT.

V gene TRBV7-3 combines with J gene TRBJ1-1, with D unresolved. The CDR3 is made up of 13 amino acids. The V end was cut by 4 bases, the J end by 0 bases, with 6 bases between. Germline V CDR1 and CDR2: SGHTA, FQGTGA. The CDR3 nucleotides read TGTGCCAGCAGCTCCCACTTGAACACTGAAGCTTTCTTT. It translates to CASSSHLNTEAFF. The whole variable domain, filled in from reference TRBV7-3 and TRBJ1-1, reads GAGVSQTPSNKVTEKGKYVELRCDPISGHTALYWYRQSLGQGPEFLIYFQGTGAADDSGLPNDRFFAVRPEGSVSTLKIQRTERGDSAVYLCASSSHLNTEAFFGQGTRLTVV.